This T cell receptor beta chain was observed in a study of tumor-infiltrating lymphocytes in primary liver carcinoma. Study-level findings and limits: Overlap in tumor-adjacent and tumor-blood pairs fell below that of tumor region pairs. Only about 8-25% of top clones appeared in all five tumor regions.

A word on this clonotype: The antigen remains unidentified.

TCR beta cDNA was reverse-transcribed from around 0.55 ug of total RNA. The reaction used a constant-region primer and ProtoScript II reverse transcriptase. Three rounds of nested multiplex PCR with slightly modified ARM-PCR produced TCR beta libraries. Both of the initial two PCR rounds ran for about 9 cycles and employed TRBV1-TRBV30 forward primers alongside a C-beta reverse primer. TCRdb used MiXCR to reprocess the multiplex PCR reads, holding one entry per CDR3 protein. The table includes about 99,000 distinct CDR3 sequences, roughly 69% detected once. Extraction of RNA together with DNA used roughly 19-32 mg of unsorted bulk tissue. Surgical resection was the treatment these patients received for primary liver carcinoma. Tumor regions sampled: superior, inferior, left, right poles, and centre. Unmatched junction bases numbered 11, after V lost 3 bases and J lost 5 bases. CDR3 size: 16 residues. Looked up from germline, CDR1 is SGHRS and CDR2 is YFSETQ.

The sequence came from a woman aged 55-70 years with primary liver carcinoma and hepatitis B virus infection. The V and J genes are TRBV5-1 and TRBJ2-7; 10 nucleotides align to TRBD1. The sequencing input was liver tumor tissue from sampling region 5. Subset reported: tumor region T5, tumor centre. The CDR3 DNA reads as TGCGCCAGCAGCTGGATACCCACCGGGACAGGGGACGAGCAGTACTTC. Translated: CASSWIPTGTGDEQYF.